The next 12 T cell receptor beta chains were all read from a single sample in a study of blood T cell repertoires in COVID-19. Sequencing was performed with immunoSEQ multiplex PCR; in TCRdb, only in-frame clones are kept and a portion is missing. Among about 55,000 clones listed, roughly 70% were seen once. The sample comprised peripheral blood. These receptors originate from a woman between 65 and 79 years old with acute or convalescent COVID-19.

The V call is TRBV12-3 or TRBV12-4, the J call TRBJ1-1; maybe TRBD1 (6 bases). This CDR3 has 12 amino acids. The germline V and J ends were trimmed by 2 bases and 9 bases, with 10 bases remaining between them. The CDR3: CASSLYGGQAFF. The CDR3 region has the DNA TGTGCCAGCAGTTTATACGGGGGGCAAGCTTTCTTT.

V usage is TRBV18 and J usage is TRBJ1-2, with TRBD1 as a possible D gene (6 bases). The CDR3 is made up of 14 amino acids. The V and J ends lost 4 bases and 4 bases respectively, with 13 bases between them. Germline V gives CDR1 KGHSH, CDR2 LQKENI. The CDR3 nucleotides are TGTGCCAGCTCACTTGAGACAGGATCCTATGGCTACACCTTC. It codes for CASSLETGSYGYTF.

This clone appeared a few times. V is TRBV6-4 and J is TRBJ2-2; 7 bases are shared with TRBD1. Germline V gives CDR1 MRHNA, CDR2 SNTAGT. V was pared by 5 bases and J by 1 base, with 4 bases of the junction left unmatched. This CDR3 spans 15 amino acids. CDR3 in amino acids: CASSRAGGNTGELFF. For the CDR3, the DNA is TGTGCCAGCAGTCGGGCAGGGGGGAACACCGGGGAGCTGTTTTTT.

CDR3 sequence: CASSRRTGDYGYTF. CDR3 bases: TGTGCCAGTAGTCGCCGGACAGGGGACTATGGCTACACCTTC. This chain uses TRBV19 with TRBJ1-2, with TRBD1 identical over 9 bases. This CDR3 has 14 residues. Germline loops: CDR1 LNHDA, CDR2 SQIVND (reference sequence). Losses at the gene ends were 5 bases for V and 3 bases for J; bases not matched to a gene: 4.

The rearrangement joins TRBV3-1 (or the pseudogene TRBV3-2) to TRBJ1-2, with D maybe TRBD1 (6 bases). Germline V CDR1 and CDR2: LGHDT, YNNKEL (reference sequence). The CDR3 is 16 amino acids. Trimming shortened V by 0 bases and J by 6 bases, and 17 bases separated the two germline ends. This CDR3 is CASSQESLTGRDGYTF. As DNA, the CDR3 is TGTGCCAGCAGCCAAGAATCGTTAACAGGGAGGGATGGCTACACCTTC.

In its sample, this clone was seen a few times. The gene calls are TRBV6-2 or TRBV6-3 and TRBJ1-2; TRBD1 might be the D (5 bases). The germline V gene has CDR1 MNHEY and CDR2 SVGEGT. Trimming left V 4 bases short and J 8 bases short, with 17 bases between. This CDR3 contains 14 residues. CDR3 nucleotide sequence: TGTGCCAGCAGTTTTCTACAGGACGGCGTAGGCTACACCTTC. Residues: CASSFLQDGVGYTF.

The V gene is TRBV4-2, the J gene TRBJ2-5; tentatively, D is TRBD1 (5 bases). Germline assignment: CDR1 LGHNA and CDR2 YNFKEQ. V dropped 5 bases and J dropped 3 bases, with 16 bases sitting between them. There are 15 residues in the CDR3. CDR3 bases: TGTGCCAGCAGCGTTAGAGTGGGGCCAAAAGAGACCCAGTACTTC. Translated: CASSVRVGPKETQYF.

This sequence joins TRBV19 and TRBJ1-1, with D perhaps TRBD1 (6 bases). Germline V lookup: CDR1 LNHDA, CDR2 SQIVND (reference sequence). V was trimmed by 6 bases and J by 1 base, leaving 12 bases between them. The CDR3 loop spans 14 amino acids. CDR3 region: CASRKQGQNTEAFF. CDR3 DNA sequence: TGTGCCAGTAGGAAACAGGGACAGAACACTGAAGCTTTCTTT. Based on the CDR3 plus reference TRBV19 and TRBJ1-1, the full variable domain is DGGITQSPKYLFRKEGQNVTLSCEQNLNHDAMYWYRQDPGQGLRLIYYSQIVNDFQKGDIAEGYSVSREKKESFPLTVTSAQKNPTAFYLCASRKQGQNTEAFFGQGTRLTVV.

In this sample, this clone turned up once. The chain couples TRBV7-2 to TRBJ1-4, with D perhaps matching TRBD1 (6 bases). The V end lost 3 bases, the J end lost 4 bases, and 24 bases lay between the germline ends. The germline V gene encodes CDR1 SGHTA and CDR2 FQGNSA. This CDR3 contains 19 residues. The CDR3 bases are TGTGCCAGCAGCTTTCTCACCCCTCGCTGGGACACTTTTAATGAAAAACTGTTTTTT. Residues: CASSFLTPRWDTFNEKLFF.

The chain links TRBV9 to TRBJ2-3; a possible D gene is TRBD2 (5 bases). Germline V gene data show CDR1 as SGDLS and CDR2 as YYNGEE. The CDR3 is made up of 16 amino acids. V shed 0 bases and J shed 9 bases, with 20 bases lying between them. CDR3 nucleotide sequence: TGTGCCAGCAGCGTAGAGCCTAGCCGCTCATGGGAGACGCAGTATTTT. Amino acids: CASSVEPSRSWETQYF.

The chain combines TRBV5-4 with TRBJ2-3, with 9 bases lining up with TRBD1. The CDR3 runs 16 residues. Germline CDR1 and CDR2: SGHNT and YYREEE (reference sequence). J lost 1 base, V lost 4 bases, and 7 bases had no gene match. This chain's CDR3 is CASSTRRTGGTDTQYF. For the CDR3, the DNA is TGTGCCAGCAGCACTAGAAGGACAGGGGGCACAGATACGCAGTATTTT.

The gene calls are TRBV30 and TRBJ2-7; TRBD1 agrees at 10 bases. J gave up 5 bases and V 0 bases, and 4 bases lay outside the gene matches. Germline CDR1 reads GTSNPN; CDR2 reads SVGIG (reference sequence). The CDR3 contains 14 residues. The CDR3 nucleotides are TGTGCCTGGAGTGTAGGGACAGGGGTGGACGAGCAGTACTTC. Translation gives CAWSVGTGVDEQYF.